This T cell receptor (beta chain) was observed in a study of T-cell memory formation after mild COVID-19. Trimming stripped 6 bases from V and 8 bases from J, with 17 bases between. There are 14 residues in the CDR3. TCRdb itself ran the 5' RACE reads through MiXCR, one entry per CDR3 protein. The sample records around 530,000 distinct CDR3 sequences, roughly 21% being singletons. The source of this sequence is an adult woman who had mild COVID-19 (a few samples of this study predate the infection). Cell type and time point are not known. What was sequenced was PBMCs or a T cell subset sorted from them (not recorded which). The genes are TRBV12-3 or TRBV12-4 and TRBJ2-1, with D possibly TRBD1 on 5 matching bases. The CDR3 reads CASSRQSPQHEQFF. CDR3 nucleotide sequence: TGTGCCAGCAGCCGACAGAGCCCCCAGCATGAGCAGTTCTTC.